This T cell receptor beta chain was identified during a study of blood T cell repertoires in COVID-19. Looking at the study overall: Sites across the United States, Italy and Spain contributed samples from acute and convalescent COVID-19. From T cells, B-cell-depleted T cells, or PBMCs came the material, which was cDNA or gDNA.

This clone showed up just a few times. The method was immunoSEQ multiplex PCR; TCRdb's version includes in-frame clones alone and lacks a portion of them. The sample consists of tens of thousands of clones, about 88% of them appearing once. The CDR3 sequence is 16 residues long. CDR1 SGHNT and CDR2 YENEEA come from the germline V gene. V was cut by 5 bases and J by 0 bases, with 16 bases left in between. The V and J genes are TRBV11-3 and TRBJ2-5; D is possibly TRBD2 (6 bases). Specimen: peripheral blood. The source is a man in his fifties or sixties with active COVID-19. DNA for the CDR3: TGTGCCAGCAGCCGCACAAGCTCTAGCGACCAAGAGACCCAGTACTTC. It yields the protein CASSRTSSSDQETQYF.